The next 6 T cell receptor beta chains were all read from a single sample in a study of human T cells and chemical hapten exposure. The time point: patch test 1, 2 weeks after DPC sensitization. Specified treatment: therapeutic diphenylcyclopropenone sensitization with weekly scalp DPC. TCRdb itself ran the RACE reads through MiXCR, one entry per CDR3 protein. This sample has 71,000 or so distinct CDR3 sequences, with 9.8% found just once. This material consisted of whole blood, taken in connection with sensitization to the hapten diphenylcyclopropenone (DPC). The receptors were sampled from a middle-aged woman with alopecia areata. Some clones in this sample may be carry-over from other donors' samples.

V usage is TRBV10-1 and J usage is TRBJ2-1, with 7 bases that match TRBD1. The CDR3 is 16 amino acids. Germline V gene lookup returns CDR1 WNHNN and CDR2 SYGVQD (reference sequence). V gave up 7 bases and J gave up 1 base; unmatched junction bases: 10. In nucleotides, the CDR3 is TGCGCCAGCATAATCGGACACAGGGGTTCCTACAATGAGCAGTTCTTC. Its protein is CASIIGHRGSYNEQFF.

This clonotype showed up just a few times. V is TRBV4-3 and J is TRBJ2-3; unclear D gene. Trimming took 1 base from V and 0 from J, leaving 14 bases between them. Germline values: CDR1 LGHNA, CDR2 YSLEER. This CDR3 contains 17 residues. The chain's CDR3 is CASSQAQSRTSTDTQYF. DNA of the CDR3: TGCGCCAGCAGCCAAGCACAGTCCCGTACCAGCACAGATACGCAGTATTTT.

This clonotype was seen at least ten times. The V gene is TRBV20-1, the J gene TRBJ2-4; weak D call: TRBD1 (5 bases). The V and J ends lost 3 bases and 0 bases respectively, with 9 bases between them. This CDR3 spans 14 amino acids. The germline V gene has CDR1 DFQATT and CDR2 SNEGSKA (reference sequence). The CDR3: CSARAGLAKNIQYF. The CDR3 region has the DNA TGCAGTGCTAGGGCAGGGTTAGCCAAAAACATTCAGTACTTC.

In its sample, this clonotype was seen a few times. The chain joins TRBV11-2 to TRBJ2-1; D is perhaps TRBD2 (7 bases). V gave up 0 bases and J gave up 3 bases, with 12 bases separating them. CDR3 length: 16 residues. Germline assignment: CDR1 SGHAT and CDR2 FQNNGV. The CDR3: CASSLDPGGRYNEQFF. The CDR3 DNA is TGTGCCAGCAGCTTAGATCCGGGGGGCCGCTACAATGAGCAGTTCTTC.

The chain links TRBV9 to TRBJ2-1; 10 bases map to TRBD2. J lost 4 bases, V lost 3 bases, and 7 bases had no gene match. Germline V gene lookup returns CDR1 SGDLS and CDR2 YYNGEE. This CDR3 region has 16 residues. The CDR3 DNA reads as TGTGCCAGCAGCGAACCAGGAGCGGGGGGGTACAATGAGCAGTTCTTC. This codes for CASSEPGAGGYNEQFF.

This clonotype was observed many times. The chain uses TRBV7-9 and TRBJ2-3; 14 bases are shared with TRBD2. CDR1 is SEHNR, CDR2 FQNEAQ, per germline (reference sequence). The CDR3 loop spans 20 amino acids. J gave up 2 bases and V 3 bases, and 13 bases lay outside the gene matches. The CDR3 here is CASSFHRTSGGTGSTDTQYF. Written as DNA, the CDR3 is TGTGCCAGCAGCTTCCACCGGACTAGCGGGGGGACGGGGTCCACAGATACGCAGTATTTT.